The entry below gives a single T cell receptor beta chain sequence along with its context. This clone occurred a few times. The target of this receptor is not known. No base qualities exist here, and no much larger clone lies one base off it. This entry is derived from a study of CD8+ T cells in alopecia areata (dated by TCRdb to the late 2010s). As for the study more broadly: Treated patients were enrolled in an open-label pilot trial of oral tofacitinib at 5 to 10 mg twice daily for moderate-to-severe alopecia areata. Patients stayed on tofacitinib for 6 to 18 months and then had 6 months of follow-up off drug so that delayed response and recurrence could be assessed. The study used high-throughput TCRbeta sequencing to examine T cell clonal expansion in alopecia areata, in both the C3H/HeJ mouse model and human patients. On the human side, TCRbeta sequencing was run on scalp tissue and on sorted CD4+ and CD8+ peripheral blood T cells from healthy controls and from alopecia areata patients with either patchy or totalis/universalis disease. Biopsies were taken from tofacitinib-treated patients at baseline and again at 4 and 24 weeks into treatment, and several of those patients also had a later scalp biopsy. Scalp clonality was compared across normal scalp (n=4), patchy alopecia areata scalp (n=8), and alopecia totalis/universalis scalp (n=8). RNA was extracted with the PAXgene miRNA kit for fixed scalp, the miRNeasy kit for PBMCs, and the RNeasy kit for mouse skin. immunoSEQ multiplex PCR using 35 Vbeta forward primers and 13 Jbeta reverse primers was used to amplify TCRbeta CDR3 regions. Results and caveats for the whole study, not just this receptor: Compared with normal scalp, lesional scalp had higher clonality and more expanded CD8+ clones, particularly in alopecia totalis/universalis, a pattern that suggests antigenic drive. Scalp TCR repertoire analysis is complicated because resident alphabeta T cells in normal human skin are also sequenced, whereas mouse skin is dominated by gammadelta T cells. Shared TCR sequences between patients were less evident than in mice, which may be partly attributable to HLA diversity in the patient population.

The CDR3 numbers 16 residues from cysteine through phenylalanine. The sequence is cut down to CDR3 DNA, 48 bases in frame from base 1. The junction carries 21 bases between V and J, which are trimmed by 6 bases and 5 bases respectively. In the germline V gene, CDR1 corresponds to LGHNT and CDR2 to FRNRAP. The method was the immunoSEQ multiplex PCR assay. For TCR sequencing, RNA was extracted from every sample and reverse transcribed into cDNA to serve as template. SuperScript III was used for first-strand cDNA synthesis, primed with a 2:1 mix of oligo-dT and random hexamers. Amplification bias was assessed with a synthetic immune receptor repertoire, and residual bias was removed computationally. The original methods were these. Raw reads were preprocessed for error removal, and CDR3 was defined according to IMGT conventions as running from the conserved cysteine to phenylalanine. Clonality was computed as 1 minus the Shannon entropy, with the entropy normalized by log2 of the number of productive unique TCRs. Whether each scalp clone was CD4 or CD8 was inferred by checking scalp TCRbeta sequences against the CD4 and CD8 repertoires from sorted blood. The clones in this table, taken by TCRdb from immuneACCESS, are in-frame only. Not every clone is retained; where verified, under half of the shortfall comes from an unresolved V gene, and the cause of the rest is unknown. V and J calls plus clone size are reproduced from that table; the DNA served to infer D and trimming. The sample table shows under 250,000 clones, and roughly 57% are seen once. Of the sample, just over 0.45% is held by the ten largest clones.

The time point tag for this specimen amounts to: baseline before oral tofacitinib. Lesional scalp punch biopsies and peripheral blood were obtained from alopecia areata patients. PBMCs were isolated by density centrifugation and stained for CD3, CD4 and CD8, after which CD4+ and CD8+ T cells were sorted on a FACSAria. The material sequenced was CD4+ T cells sorted from blood, taken at week 0. This sequence originates from a human donor with alopecia areata. The sequence is built from TRBV12-5 and TRBJ2-3; the best D guess is TRBD1, with 6 bases matching. The DNA reads as follows: TGTGCTAGTGGACCTGGGGGACACCCTACGGGAGATACGCAGTATTTT. This yields the protein CASGPGGHPTGDTQYF.